These T cell receptor beta chains were read from a single sample in a study of control samples from healthy donors and cancer patients. Some clones are missing from TCRdb's copy, which holds only in-frame ones; the method was immunoSEQ multiplex PCR. The sample consists of roughly 120,000 clones, 90% of them appearing once. The specimen sequenced was blood. The receptors derive from a human donor in good health. The donor label of this sample is uncertain. Each CDR3 is given with its conserved first and last residue. D genes are given only for firm matches.

cdr3_length j_call d_call v_call cdr3_nt cdr3_aa
14 TRBJ2-5 . TRBV12-5 TGTGCTAGTGGTTTAGGGGTAACCCAAGAGACCCAGTACTTC CASGLGVTQETQYF
16 TRBJ2-3 . TRBV6-5 TGTGCCAGCAGTTACAAAGGAAGCAGGTGGCCAGATACGCAGTATTTT CASSYKGSRWPDTQYF
14 TRBJ2-3 . TRBV6-5 TGTGCCACCGTAGGGGGGGCCGGCACAGATACGCAGTATTTT CATVGGAGTDTQYF
15 TRBJ2-5 TRBD2 TRBV3-1/TRBV3-2 TGTGCCAGCAGCCAACACGGGGGGGCTGGGGAGACCCAGTACTTC CASSQHGGAGETQYF
15 TRBJ2-6 . TRBV6-5 TGTGCCAGCAGTTACTCGGGGGCTGGGGCCAACGTCCTGACTTTC CASSYSGAGANVLTF
15 TRBJ1-1 . TRBV6-5 TGTGCCAGCAGTTATAAACAGGGATTGAACACTGAAGCTTTCTTT CASSYKQGLNTEAFF
14 TRBJ1-1 TRBD1 TRBV18 TGTGCCAGCTCACCACCGGGACAGGGGGGCTCCGTGGTCTTT CASSPPGQGGSVVF
16 TRBJ2-3 TRBD2 TRBV29-1 TGCAGCGTTGAGGGTCGTCTAGCGGACAACACAGATACGCAGTATTTT CSVEGRLADNTDTQYF
13 TRBJ1-1 . TRBV3-1/TRBV3-2 TGTGCCAGCAGCCGCAACTGGAACACTGAAGCTTTCTTT CASSRNWNTEAFF
15 TRBJ2-5 . TRBV5-6 TGTGCCAGCAGCCCTACCGGGACTGGAGCCGAGACCCAGTACTTC CASSPTGTGAETQYF
15 TRBJ2-3 TRBD2 TRBV6-2/TRBV6-3 TGTGCCAGCAGTTTACTAGCGGGACTTGCAGATACGCAGTATTTT CASSLLAGLADTQYF
12 TRBJ2-7 . TRBV28 TGTGCCAGCAGGGACGGACCCTACGAGCAGTACTTC CASRDGPYEQYF
12 TRBJ2-1 . TRBV5-6 TGTGCCAGCAGCCTCCCAGGCACGAGGCAGTTCTTC CASSLPGTRQFF
17 TRBJ1-5 TRBD1 TRBV28 TGTGCCAGCAGTTCCCATACAGGGGAATTTAGCAATCAGCCCCAGCATTTT CASSSHTGEFSNQPQHF
14 TRBJ1-2 . TRBV25-1 TGTGCCAGCAGTCCAAACTGGGGAGTCGGCGGCTACACCTTC CASSPNWGVGGYTF